A single TCR beta chain is shown here with its context. As yet, its antigen is unknown. The data derive from a study of T cells and copy number aberrations in small-cell lung cancer. Sequenced by immunoSEQ multiplex PCR; TCRdb stores in-frame clones only, minus some. The sample lists about 2,000 clones; roughly 72% were seen once. Study conclusions and caveats: Due to few samples, these findings require validation. The tissue was entirely formalin-fixed and paraffin-embedded, which is known to produce sequencing artifacts.

The source of this sequence is a man aged 55 to 70 with small cell lung cancer. The specimen sequenced was tumor tissue.

The CDR3 region has the DNA TGTGCCAGCAGCGAGGCGGGAGTTGAGACCCAGTACTTC. Its translation: CASSEAGVETQYF. V gene TRBV5-4 combines with J gene TRBJ2-5, with TRBD2 matching over 7 bases. Germline V gene data show CDR1 as SGHNT and CDR2 as YYREEE (reference sequence). The CDR3 totals 13 residues. V lost 4 bases and J lost 5; bases outside the gene matches: 5.